This TCR beta chain originates from a study of shared clonotypes between healthy human individuals. The study, taken as a whole, reports: Limited genetic and exposure-history diversity came from having few donors.

TCRdb keeps only in-frame clones here, not all; method: immunoSEQ multiplex PCR. The data contain about 2 million clones, less than 95% of them singletons. Naive CD8 cells, CD45RO-negative and positively selected for CCR7, excluded terminally differentiated effector memory CD45RA+ cells. On this clone itself: Its cognate antigen is unknown.

Sample: naive CD8+ T cells sorted from blood. The receptor comes from a young man in good health.

The CDR3 region has the DNA TGTGCCAGCAGTGAATTTTCAACAGCGCGAGGGAACTTGAACACTGAAGCTTTCTTT. Translating gives CASSEFSTARGNLNTEAFF. V and J are TRBV6-1 and TRBJ1-1, with unresolved D. Trimming stripped 2 bases from V and 0 bases from J, with 22 bases between. CDR1 is MNHNS, CDR2 SASEGT, per germline. There are 19 residues in the CDR3.